A selection of T cell receptor beta chains follows, all from one sample in a study of T cells in Graves' hyperthyroidism and ophthalmopathy. From the multiplex PCR reads, TCRdb called clonotypes with MiXCR, one entry per CDR3 protein. The sample carries 270,000 or so distinct CDR3 sequences, 15% recorded once. The sample was blood. The receptor source for this set is a woman in her fifties or sixties with Graves' hyperthyroidism that later progressed to Graves' ophthalmopathy. Each CDR3 is given with its conserved first and last residue. D genes are given only for firm matches. Size tells how often a clone was seen (once, few, many) or the class of an expanded clone, and some rows leave it out.

clone_size	d_call	j_call	v_call	cdr3_aa	cdr3_nt
few	TRBD1	TRBJ2-7	TRBV3-1	CASGQGQGPYEQYF	TGTGCCAGTGGGCAAGGACAGGGACCTTACGAGCAGTACTTC
many	TRBD2	TRBJ2-7	TRBV19	CASSGTGTSGSLEQYF	TGTGCCAGTAGTGGCACCGGGACTAGCGGGTCGCTGGAGCAGTACTTC
many	-	TRBJ1-5	TRBV6-1	CASTPTVTAGGNQPQHF	TGTGCCAGCACTCCCACAGTGACCGCGGGGGGCAATCAGCCCCAGCATTTT
few	-	TRBJ2-5	TRBV11-2	CASSLDLAETQYF	TGTGCCAGCAGCTTAGATTTAGCGGAGACCCAGTACTTC
-	-	TRBJ1-5	TRBV7-9	CASSQDWVQPQHF	TGTGCCAGCAGCCAAGATTGGGTACAGCCCCAGCATTTT
many	-	TRBJ2-5	TRBV10-2	CASGKETQYF	TGCGCCAGCGGAAAAGAGACCCAGTACTTC
-	TRBD2	TRBJ2-1	TRBV27	CASSLSLLADEQFF	TGTGCCAGCAGTTTATCCCTACTAGCGGATGAGCAGTTCTTC
few	-	TRBJ2-2	TRBV6-1	CASICFREQGQLCTGELFF	TGTGCCAGCATTTGCTTTCGGGAACAGGGACAATTATGCACCGGGGAGCTGTTTTTT
many	TRBD1	TRBJ1-5	TRBV7-8	CASSLVGQVGGQPQHF	TGTGCCAGCAGCTTAGTGGGACAGGTGGGGGGTCAGCCCCAGCATTTT
many	-	TRBJ1-1	TRBV5-1	CATFTRPGVNTEAFF	TGCGCCACCTTTACCAGACCCGGCGTGAACACTGAAGCTTTCTTT
many	-	TRBJ2-1	TRBV9	CASSVGGAGSRNEQFF	TGTGCCAGCAGCGTAGGGGGGGCAGGTTCGAGGAATGAGCAGTTCTTC
-	TRBD1	TRBJ2-5	TRBV19	CASRETGGFLETQYF	TGTGCCAGTAGGGAGACAGGGGGTTTCTTAGAGACCCAGTACTTC
-	-	TRBJ2-2	TRBV27	CASSFYPGVTGELFF	TGTGCCAGCAGTTTTTACCCAGGGGTAACCGGGGAGCTGTTTTTT